This is a list of T cell receptor beta chains from one sample in a study of blood T cells in healthy people across ages. TCRdb independently ran MiXCR on the 5' RACE reads; one entry per CDR3 protein. The sample shows hundreds of thousands of distinct CDR3 sequences, under 25% of them seen only once. The specimen sequenced was blood. All receptors derive from a man in his 70s in good health. The CDR3 runs from the conserved cysteine through the conserved F or W. The order of the fields is D gene, V gene, J gene, clone size, CDR3 protein, CDR3 DNA. The D gene is left open where the match is weak. Size tells how often a clone was seen (once, few, many) or the class of an expanded clone, and some rows leave it out.

d_gene: NA; v_gene: TRBV20-1; j_gene: TRBJ1-4; abundance: NA; CDR3aa: CSATDSEKLFF; CDR3nt: TGCAGTGCTACAGACAGCGAAAAACTGTTTTTT
d_gene: TRBD2; v_gene: TRBV4-1; j_gene: TRBJ2-1; abundance: few; CDR3aa: CASSQVGASGTHEQFF; CDR3nt: TGCGCCAGCAGCCAAGTTGGAGCTAGCGGGACCCATGAGCAGTTCTTC
d_gene: TRBD1; v_gene: TRBV9; j_gene: TRBJ2-7; abundance: NA; CDR3aa: CASSVGDRGLNALHEQYF; CDR3nt: TGTGCCAGCAGCGTAGGGGACAGGGGCCTCAATGCGCTTCACGAGCAGTACTTC
d_gene: TRBD2; v_gene: TRBV10-3; j_gene: TRBJ2-7; abundance: few; CDR3aa: CATWAVAGSYEQYF; CDR3nt: TGTGCCACTTGGGCGGTAGCGGGATCCTACGAGCAGTACTTC
d_gene: NA; v_gene: TRBV20-1; j_gene: TRBJ1-2; abundance: many; CDR3aa: CSARDIRGLLTGYGYTF; CDR3nt: TGCAGTGCTAGAGATATTAGGGGGTTACTAACTGGTTATGGCTACACCTTC
d_gene: TRBD1; v_gene: TRBV10-3; j_gene: TRBJ1-2; abundance: NA; CDR3aa: CAISESTGSLGYGYTF; CDR3nt: TGTGCCATCAGTGAGTCGACAGGGAGTTTAGGCTATGGCTACACCTTC
d_gene: NA; v_gene: TRBV20-1; j_gene: TRBJ2-7; abundance: few; CDR3aa: CSALTRASYEQYF; CDR3nt: TGCAGTGCCCTAACCAGGGCCTCCTACGAGCAGTACTTC
d_gene: NA; v_gene: TRBV5-4; j_gene: TRBJ2-5; abundance: NA; CDR3aa: CASSYQGAQHQETQYF; CDR3nt: TGTGCCAGCAGCTACCAGGGTGCCCAACACCAAGAGACCCAGTACTTC
d_gene: NA; v_gene: TRBV29-1; j_gene: TRBJ2-7; abundance: NA; CDR3aa: CSVQKDAYEQYF; CDR3nt: TGCAGCGTTCAAAAAGACGCCTACGAGCAGTACTTC
d_gene: TRBD1; v_gene: TRBV20-1; j_gene: TRBJ2-1; abundance: NA; CDR3aa: CSADYPRTGSSNEQFF; CDR3nt: TGCAGTGCCGATTATCCCCGGACAGGGTCATCCAATGAGCAGTTCTTC
d_gene: NA; v_gene: TRBV20-1; j_gene: TRBJ2-2; abundance: NA; CDR3aa: CSASGPNTGELSF; CDR3nt: TGCAGTGCTAGTGGACCGAACACCGGGGAGCTGTCTTTT
d_gene: NA; v_gene: TRBV3-1; j_gene: TRBJ2-2; abundance: NA; CDR3aa: CASSRGGSTGELFF; CDR3nt: TGTGCCAGCAGCCGTGGGGGGTCCACCGGGGAGCTGTTTTTT
d_gene: TRBD1; v_gene: TRBV29-1; j_gene: TRBJ1-1; abundance: NA; CDR3aa: CSVEGPGRGQAFF; CDR3nt: TGCAGCGTTGAAGGTCCGGGCAGGGGGCAAGCTTTCTTT
d_gene: NA; v_gene: TRBV20-1; j_gene: TRBJ2-2; abundance: NA; CDR3aa: CSARETVTGELFF; CDR3nt: TGCAGTGCTAGAGAAACAGTCACCGGGGAGCTGTTTTTT
d_gene: TRBD2; v_gene: TRBV20-1; j_gene: TRBJ2-7; abundance: few; CDR3aa: CSARNLAGVYEQYF; CDR3nt: TGCAGTGCTAGAAATCTAGCGGGTGTCTACGAGCAGTACTTC
d_gene: NA; v_gene: TRBV4-2; j_gene: TRBJ2-5; abundance: NA; CDR3aa: CASSQGGGLPQETQYF; CDR3nt: TGTGCCAGCAGCCAAGGTGGCGGGCTACCTCAAGAGACCCAGTACTTC
d_gene: NA; v_gene: TRBV6-5; j_gene: TRBJ1-5; abundance: few; CDR3aa: CASSYRDSLGPFYDQPQHF; CDR3nt: TGTGCCAGCAGTTATCGGGACTCCTTAGGGCCCTTTTATGATCAGCCCCAGCATTTT
d_gene: NA; v_gene: TRBV3-1; j_gene: TRBJ1-5; abundance: many; CDR3aa: CASSQVSNQPQHF; CDR3nt: TGTGCCAGCAGCCAAGTTAGCAATCAGCCCCAGCATTTT
d_gene: TRBD2; v_gene: TRBV29-1; j_gene: TRBJ2-2; abundance: few; CDR3aa: CSGGLAAGELFF; CDR3nt: TGCAGTGGGGGACTAGCCGCCGGGGAGCTGTTTTTT
d_gene: NA; v_gene: TRBV7-2; j_gene: TRBJ2-2; abundance: few; CDR3aa: CASSYQPKSASSGELFF; CDR3nt: TGTGCCAGCAGCTACCAACCTAAATCGGCCTCGTCCGGGGAGCTGTTTTTT